This T cell receptor beta chain came from a study of glioma-infiltrating T cells after dendritic cell vaccination. Study at large: Samples are from glioblastoma patients in Phase I and II dendritic cell vaccine trials. Dendritic cell vaccine was injected intradermally three times, biweekly.

Profiled with immunoSEQ multiplex PCR; TCRdb holds only in-frame clones, not every one. Of around 78,000 clones listed, over 75% are singletons. V was shortened by 8 bases and J by 6 bases, with 23 bases between the two germline ends. Germline CDR1 is MNHNS and CDR2 is SASEGT. The CDR3 has 15 amino acids. Time point here: after dendritic cell vaccination, including at tumor progression/relapse. The source of this sequence is a human donor with glioblastoma. Material: blood, obtained after dendritic cell vaccination. The V call is TRBV6-1, the J call TRBJ2-7, with a possible D match to TRBD2 (7 bases). The chain's CDR3 is CASLREGHPGVEQYF. In DNA form, the CDR3 reads TGTGCCAGCCTAAGGGAGGGACATCCCGGGGTCGAGCAGTACTTC.